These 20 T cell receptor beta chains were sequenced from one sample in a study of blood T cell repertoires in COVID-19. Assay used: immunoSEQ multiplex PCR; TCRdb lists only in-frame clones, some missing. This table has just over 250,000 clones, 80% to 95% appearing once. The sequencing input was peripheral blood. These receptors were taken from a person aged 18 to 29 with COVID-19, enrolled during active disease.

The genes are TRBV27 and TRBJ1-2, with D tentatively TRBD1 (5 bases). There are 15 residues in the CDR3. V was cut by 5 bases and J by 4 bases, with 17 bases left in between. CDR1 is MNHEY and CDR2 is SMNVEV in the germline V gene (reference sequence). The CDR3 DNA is TGTGCCAGCAGTGGGGGGGACTTCCCCCTCTATGGCTACACCTTC. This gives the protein CASSGGDFPLYGYTF.

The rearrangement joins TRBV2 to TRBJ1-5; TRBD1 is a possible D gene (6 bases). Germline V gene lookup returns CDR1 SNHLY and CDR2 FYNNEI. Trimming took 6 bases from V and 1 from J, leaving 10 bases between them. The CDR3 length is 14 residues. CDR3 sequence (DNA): TGTGCCAGCAGGCGGGGGGCGAGCAATCAGCCCCAGCATTTT. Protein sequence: CASRRGASNQPQHF.

CDR3 loop: CAWNWDRQETQYF. CDR3 DNA: TGTGCCTGGAACTGGGACAGACAAGAGACCCAGTACTTC. The chain is built from TRBV30 and TRBJ2-5; the match to TRBD1 covers 7 bases. The CDR3 covers 13 residues. Germline CDR1 is GTSNPN and CDR2 is SVGIG (reference sequence). After removal of 4 bases from V and 2 bases from J, the junction contained 4 bases not matched to a gene.

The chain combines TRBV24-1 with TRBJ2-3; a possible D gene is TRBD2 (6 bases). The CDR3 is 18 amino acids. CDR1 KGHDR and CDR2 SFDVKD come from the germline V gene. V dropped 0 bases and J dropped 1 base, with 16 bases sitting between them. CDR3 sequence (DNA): TGTGCCACCAGTGATTTGGGGGACTCCCTCCCAGGCACAGATACGCAGTATTTT. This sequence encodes CATSDLGDSLPGTDTQYF.

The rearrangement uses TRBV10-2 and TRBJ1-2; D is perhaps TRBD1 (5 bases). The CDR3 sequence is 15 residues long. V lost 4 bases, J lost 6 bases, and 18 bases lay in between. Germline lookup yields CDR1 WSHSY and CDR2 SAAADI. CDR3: CASSGSGGSIHGYTF. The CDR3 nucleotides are TGCGCCAGCAGTGGCTCGGGGGGATCAATCCATGGCTACACCTTC.

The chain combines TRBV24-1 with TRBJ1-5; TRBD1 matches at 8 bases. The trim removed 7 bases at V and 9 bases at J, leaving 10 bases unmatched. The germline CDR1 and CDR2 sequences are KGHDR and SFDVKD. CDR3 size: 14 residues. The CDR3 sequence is CATSATGVIAPQHF. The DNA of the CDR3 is TGTGCCACCAGCGCGACAGGGGTAATTGCGCCCCAGCATTTT.

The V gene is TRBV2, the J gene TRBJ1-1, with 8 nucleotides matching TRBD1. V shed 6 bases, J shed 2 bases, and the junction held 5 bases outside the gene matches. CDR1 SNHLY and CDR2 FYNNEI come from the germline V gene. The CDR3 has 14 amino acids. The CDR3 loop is CASRGGQANTEAFF. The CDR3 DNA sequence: TGTGCCAGCAGGGGGGGACAGGCCAACACTGAAGCTTTCTTT.

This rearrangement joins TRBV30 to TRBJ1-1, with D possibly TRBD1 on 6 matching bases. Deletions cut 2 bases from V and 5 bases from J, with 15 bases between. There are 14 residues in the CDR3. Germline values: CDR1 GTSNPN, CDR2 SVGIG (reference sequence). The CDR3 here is CAWSNSGARTEAFF. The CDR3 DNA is TGTGCCTGGAGTAACTCAGGGGCGCGGACTGAAGCTTTCTTT.

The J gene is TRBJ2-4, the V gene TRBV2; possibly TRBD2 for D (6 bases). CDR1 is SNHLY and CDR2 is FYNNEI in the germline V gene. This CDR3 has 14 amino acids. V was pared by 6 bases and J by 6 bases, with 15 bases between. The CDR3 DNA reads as TGTGCCAGCAGCGGGGGAGAGGGCGGAAACATTCAGTACTTC. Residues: CASSGGEGGNIQYF. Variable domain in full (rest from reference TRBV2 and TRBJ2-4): EPEVTQTPSHQVTQMGQEVILRCVPISNHLYFYWYRQILGQKVEFLVSFYNNEISEKSEIFDDQFSVERPDGSNFTLKIRSTKLEDSAMYFCASSGGEGGNIQYFGAGTRLSVL.

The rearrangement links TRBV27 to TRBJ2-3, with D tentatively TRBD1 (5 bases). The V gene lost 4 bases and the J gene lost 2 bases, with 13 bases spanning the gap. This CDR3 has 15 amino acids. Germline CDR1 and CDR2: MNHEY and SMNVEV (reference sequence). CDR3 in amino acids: CASSWGGTFTDTQYF. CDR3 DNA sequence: TGTGCCAGCAGTTGGGGCGGAACCTTCACAGATACGCAGTATTTT.

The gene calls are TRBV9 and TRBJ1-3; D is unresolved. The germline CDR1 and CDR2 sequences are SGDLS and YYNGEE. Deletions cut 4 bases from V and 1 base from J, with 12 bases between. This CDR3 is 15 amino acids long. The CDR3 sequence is CASSFSRGSGNTIYF. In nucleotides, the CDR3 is TGTGCCAGCAGCTTTAGTCGGGGTTCTGGAAACACCATATATTTT.

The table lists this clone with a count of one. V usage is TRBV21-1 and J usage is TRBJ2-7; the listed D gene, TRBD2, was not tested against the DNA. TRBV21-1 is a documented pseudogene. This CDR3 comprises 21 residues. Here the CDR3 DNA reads TGTGCCAGCATCAAAAAGGGACAGGCTTCTAGCGGGAGCCCGATTTCCTACGAGCAGTACTTC. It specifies CASIKKGQASSGSPISYEQYF.

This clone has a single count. The CDR3 spells CASSFRTGNTGELFF. Here the CDR3 DNA reads TGTGCCAGCAGCTTTCGGACTGGGAACACCGGGGAGCTGTTTTTT. The J gene is TRBJ2-2, the V gene TRBV7-6; TRBD2 might be the D (5 bases). Germline V gene data show CDR1 as SGHVS and CDR2 as FNYEAQ. Trimming took off 3 bases at V and 1 base at J, with 9 bases between the two ends. The CDR3 covers 15 residues.

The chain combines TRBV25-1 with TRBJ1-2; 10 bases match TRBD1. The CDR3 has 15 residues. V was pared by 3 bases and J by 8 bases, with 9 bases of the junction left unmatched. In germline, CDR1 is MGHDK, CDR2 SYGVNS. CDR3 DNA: TGTGCCAGCAGTGATCCGGGACAGGGGAGACGGGGCTACACCTTC. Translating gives CASSDPGQGRRGYTF.

In DNA, the CDR3 is TGTGCCAGCAGCGTAGAGGGAGCGGAATACACTGAAGCTTTCTTT. It codes for CASSVEGAEYTEAFF. The chain recombines TRBV9 with TRBJ1-1; D call uncertain. V lost 0 bases and J 3 bases, leaving 12 bases between the germline ends. From germline, CDR1 is SGDLS and CDR2 YYNGEE. The length of the CDR3 is 15 residues.

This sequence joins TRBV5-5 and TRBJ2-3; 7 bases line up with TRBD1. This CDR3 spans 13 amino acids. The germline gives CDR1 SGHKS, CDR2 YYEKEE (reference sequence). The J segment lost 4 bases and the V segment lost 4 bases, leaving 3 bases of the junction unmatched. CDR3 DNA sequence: TGTGCCAGCAGCACCACAGGGGCAGATACGCAGTATTTT. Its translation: CASSTTGADTQYF.

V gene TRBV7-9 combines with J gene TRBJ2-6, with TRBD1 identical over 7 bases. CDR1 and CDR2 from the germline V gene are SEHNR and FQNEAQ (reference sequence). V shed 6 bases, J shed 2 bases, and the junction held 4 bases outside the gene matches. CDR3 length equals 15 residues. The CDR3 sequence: CASSHDRAGANVLTF. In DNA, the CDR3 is TGTGCCAGCAGTCACGACAGGGCTGGGGCCAACGTCCTGACTTTC. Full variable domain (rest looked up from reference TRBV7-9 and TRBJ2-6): DTGVSQNPRHKITKRGQNVTFRCDPISEHNRLYWYRQTLGQGPEFLTYFQNEAQLEKSRLLSDRFSAERPKGSFSTLEIQRTEQGDSAMYLCASSHDRAGANVLTFGAGSRLTVL.

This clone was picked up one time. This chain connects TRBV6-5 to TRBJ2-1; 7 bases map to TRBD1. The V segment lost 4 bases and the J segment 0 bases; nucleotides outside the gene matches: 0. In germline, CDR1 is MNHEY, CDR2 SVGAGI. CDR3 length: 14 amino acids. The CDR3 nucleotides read TGTGCCAGCAGTTGGGACAGCTCCTACAATGAGCAGTTCTTC. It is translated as CASSWDSSYNEQFF.

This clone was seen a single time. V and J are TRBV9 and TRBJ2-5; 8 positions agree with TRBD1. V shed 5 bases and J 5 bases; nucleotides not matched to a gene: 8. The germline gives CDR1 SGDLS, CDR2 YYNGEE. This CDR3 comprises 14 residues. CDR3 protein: CASSAQGARETQYF. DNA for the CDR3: TGTGCCAGCAGTGCCCAGGGGGCGAGGGAGACCCAGTACTTC.

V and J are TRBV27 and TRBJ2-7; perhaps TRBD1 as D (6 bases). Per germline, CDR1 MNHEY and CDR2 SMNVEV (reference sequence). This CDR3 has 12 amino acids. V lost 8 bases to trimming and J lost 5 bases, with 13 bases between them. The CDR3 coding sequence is TGTGCCAGCGGTTGGACAGTGCACGAGCAGTACTTC. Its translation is CASGWTVHEQYF.